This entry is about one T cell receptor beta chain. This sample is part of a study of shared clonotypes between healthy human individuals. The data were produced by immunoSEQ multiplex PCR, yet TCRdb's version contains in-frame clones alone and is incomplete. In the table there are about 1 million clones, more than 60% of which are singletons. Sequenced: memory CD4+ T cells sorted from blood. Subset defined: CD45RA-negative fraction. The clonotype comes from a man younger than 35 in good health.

CDR3 in amino acids: CASSKMAGPMTDTQYF. CDR3 nucleotide sequence: TGTGCCAGCAGCAAAATGGCGGGACCTATGACAGATACGCAGTATTTT. The V and J genes are TRBV7-9 and TRBJ2-3; D possibly corresponds to TRBD2 (6 bases). Per germline, CDR1 SEHNR and CDR2 FQNEAQ (reference sequence). This CDR3 has 16 residues. V dropped 5 bases and J dropped 3 bases, with 18 bases sitting between them.